The entry below gives a single TCR beta chain sequence along with its context. These data originate in a study of T-cell reconstitution after alpha-beta-depleted transplantation in children. The CDR3 has 14 residues. Between the trimmed V and J ends, which lost 5 bases and 2 bases, there was a span of 13 bases. Germline CDR1 and CDR2: MDHEN and SYDVKM. The library targeted TCRbeta and was prepared with unique molecular identifiers. One entry per CDR3 protein, called by TCRdb with MiXCR from the PCR reads. The sample contains about 640,000 distinct CDR3 sequences, 16% of which appear only once. The sequence derives from a human donor who donated a stem cell graft to a child with acute myeloid leukemia. The V and J genes are TRBV28 and TRBJ2-7; weak D call: TRBD2 (6 bases). The sequenced sample was PBMCs from the stem cell graft donor, obtained from the stem cell graft. This CDR3 is CASSPGGTTYEQYV. The CDR3, as DNA: TGTGCCAGCAGTCCCGGAGGGACCACCTACGAGCAGTACGTC.